Listed below are T cell receptor beta chains from one sample, sequenced in a study of blood T cell repertoires in COVID-19. Assay: immunoSEQ multiplex PCR; the TCRdb copy retains only in-frame clones and omits some. The sample holds about 380,000 clones; approximately 90% are singletons and the top ten take 0.9% to 1.5%. Specimen: PBMCs or T cells enriched from blood (not recorded which). These receptors all stem from a woman between 18 and 29 years old who had recovered from COVID-19. The conserved cysteine and the conserved F or W are not part of the CDR3 here.

j_gene	v_gene	CDR3aa
TRBJ1-6	TRBV5-1	ASSWDGTGNSPLH
TRBJ1-5	TRBV3-1/TRBV3-2	ASSQGGNQPQH
TRBJ2-7	TRBV30	AWSGRRGEQY
TRBJ1-2	TRBV7-2	ASSPNRGTNYGYT
TRBJ2-3	TRBV4-2	ASSQGGQGTDTQY
TRBJ1-2	TRBV30	AWSVIPPRGYT
TRBJ2-4	TRBV7-2	ASSFTDLAKNIQY
TRBJ1-1	TRBV2	ASRAGTEAF
TRBJ2-2	TRBV9	ASSVQNTGELF
TRBJ1-2	TRBV20-1	SAFYGYGYT
TRBJ1-6	TRBV19	ASSIGTGVLNSPLH
TRBJ1-1	TRBV30	AWSRTGGAATEAF
TRBJ1-2	TRBV6-5	ASSTRGYT
TRBJ2-3	TRBV18	ASSPRQGATQY
TRBJ2-5	TRBV30	AWSVSPVQETQY
TRBJ2-7	TRBV11-2	ASSLASSYEQY
TRBJ1-2	TRBV4-1	ASSQVSGTVYGYT
TRBJ2-5	TRBV13	ASSLGLNPQETQY
TRBJ1-1	TRBV18	ASSPPEYMNTEAF
TRBJ2-1	TRBV27	ASSPRLAGFNEQF
TRBJ2-7	TRBV2	ASSVGGISYEQY
TRBJ2-5	TRBV7-6	ASSFIADLQETQY
TRBJ2-7	TRBV19	ASSIVVEQY
TRBJ2-2	TRBV3-1/TRBV3-2	ASSQVTRRGGQDTGELF
TRBJ1-3	TRBV5-1	ASSLTGSGNTIY
TRBJ2-7	TRBV12-3/TRBV12-4	ASTSDSSYEQY
TRBJ1-4	TRBV15	ATSMTSGQLHEKLF
TRBJ1-2	TRBV4-3	ASSQDLLGGAGGYT
TRBJ1-3	TRBV4-1	ASSPYLITGFSGNTIY
TRBJ1-6	TRBV3-1/TRBV3-2	ASSRATGDNSPLH
TRBJ1-2	TRBV11-2	ASRLMDGKNYGYT
TRBJ1-1	TRBV2	ASTRTRGGSNTEAF
TRBJ2-3	TRBV5-1	ASSLAGTSNADTQY
TRBJ1-6	TRBV30	AWSVRGGNSPLH
TRBJ2-7	TRBV6-5	ASSYSGSAYEQY
TRBJ2-3	TRBV3-1/TRBV3-2	ASSRQGGTDTQY
TRBJ1-1	TRBV10-3	AISNPGTGVLTEAF
TRBJ2-5	TRBV2	ASSGEAQY
TRBJ1-1	TRBV30	AWSLPLFPEAF
TRBJ1-2	TRBV18	ASSPPNRYGYT
TRBJ2-7	TRBV19	ASSAGQGTSYEQY
TRBJ2-7	TRBV19	ASSNRGRGSPGEQY
TRBJ2-3	TRBV5-1	ASRLIETGRTDTQY
TRBJ2-1	TRBV5-5	ASSFLGSDNEQF
TRBJ2-6	TRBV6-4	ASSDGTGGSGANVLT
TRBJ2-3	TRBV5-6	ASSLPGLVTDTQY
TRBJ2-2	TRBV19	ASEQGSNTGELF
TRBJ1-1	TRBV6-5	ASSPRGGTEAF
TRBJ1-2	TRBV18	ASSPLTGDGYT
TRBJ1-6	TRBV18	ASSPRGTANSPLH
TRBJ1-2	TRBV29-1	SVVGGGYGYT
TRBJ1-2	TRBV12-3/TRBV12-4	ASSPPGAGGYT
TRBJ2-7	TRBV24-1	ATSDVGSYEQY
TRBJ2-5	TRBV6-5	ASTHRGETQY